These 19 T cell receptor beta chains were sequenced from one sample in a study of shared clonotypes between healthy human individuals. Profiled with immunoSEQ multiplex PCR; TCRdb holds only in-frame clones, not every one. Of roughly 2.1 million clones listed, approximately 94% are singletons. Cells designated naive CD8 were CD45RO-negative and were positively selected for CCR7, with terminally differentiated effector memory CD45RA+ cells excluded. The sequenced material came from naive CD8+ T cells from PBMCs. These receptors were taken from a young man in good health. Some clones in this sample may be carry-over from other donors' samples.

V is TRBV30 and J is TRBJ2-1; 10 nucleotides line up with TRBD2. CDR1 is GTSNPN, CDR2 SVGIG, per germline (reference sequence). The CDR3 has 17 amino acids. Trimming cost V 7 bases and J 4 bases; bases outside gene matches: 16. CDR3 sequence reads: CAYSLAGVALVYNEQFF. The CDR3 bases are TGTGCCTATTCGCTAGCGGGAGTTGCCCTCGTTTACAATGAGCAGTTCTTC.

The chain recombines TRBV30 with TRBJ2-7; possibly TRBD2 for D (7 bases). The CDR3 contains 12 residues. V was cut by 3 bases and J by 4 bases, with 10 bases left in between. The germline V gene encodes CDR1 GTSNPN and CDR2 SVGIG (reference sequence). CDR3 nucleotide sequence: TGTGCCTGGAGAGGGGGAGGGTACGAGCAGTACTTC. Protein: CAWRGGGYEQYF.

The V call is TRBV7-6, the J call TRBJ2-2; 12 nucleotides line up with TRBD2. V lost 1 base to trimming and J lost 0 bases; unmatched junction nucleotides: 6. The CDR3 has 19 amino acids. From germline, CDR1 is SGHVS and CDR2 FNYEAQ. The CDR3 sequence: CASSLELAGGPSNTGELFF. DNA of the CDR3: TGTGCCAGCAGCTTAGAGCTAGCGGGAGGGCCCTCGAACACCGGGGAGCTGTTTTTT.

V usage is TRBV7-8 and J usage is TRBJ2-3; D is uncertain. Trimming left V 0 bases short and J 5 bases short, with 6 bases between. The CDR3 is 13 residues long. Looked up from germline, CDR1 is SGHVS and CDR2 is FQNEAQ. CDR3 coding DNA: TGTGCCAGCAGCTTAGCCCTGGGAGATACGCAGTATTTT. Its translation is CASSLALGDTQYF. Together with reference TRBV7-8 and TRBJ2-3, the CDR3 gives the full variable domain: GAGVSQSPRYKVAKRGQDVALRCDPISGHVSLFWYQQALGQGPEFLTYFQNEAQLDKSGLPSDRFFAERPEGSVSTLKIQRTQQEDSAVYLCASSLALGDTQYFGPGTRLTVL.

This clone was seen a single time. This sequence joins TRBV27 and TRBJ2-4; 9 bases map to TRBD1. Germline assignment: CDR1 MNHEY and CDR2 SMNVEV (reference sequence). CDR3 length equals 15 residues. Trimming took 6 bases from V and 8 from J; bases not matched to a gene: 11. The CDR3 nucleotides read TGTGCCAGCAGCTCCCCCGGGACAGGGAGGGACATTCAGTACTTC. Protein sequence: CASSSPGTGRDIQYF.

The V and J genes are TRBV7-3 and TRBJ2-1; D possibly corresponds to TRBD2 (7 bases). CDR1 and CDR2 from the germline V gene are SGHTA and FQGTGA. CDR3 size: 13 residues. The V and J ends lost 2 bases and 9 bases respectively, with 11 bases between them. The CDR3 is CASSLSGGAEQFF. The CDR3 DNA follows: TGTGCCAGCAGCTTATCGGGGGGCGCTGAGCAGTTCTTC.

This chain connects TRBV9 to TRBJ2-6; D is uncertain. Per the germline V gene, CDR1 is SGDLS and CDR2 is YYNGEE. V was pared by 6 bases and J by 4 bases, with 20 bases between. CDR3 length: 17 residues. The CDR3, as DNA: TGTGCCAGCACAACCTCCGGCACGGTCCTGGGGGCCAACGTCCTGACTTTC. It is translated as CASTTSGTVLGANVLTF.

The J gene is TRBJ2-5, the V gene TRBV27; TRBD1 or TRBD2 may be the D gene (5 bases each). Germline V gives CDR1 MNHEY, CDR2 SMNVEV (reference sequence). Trimming removed 2 bases at V and 1 base at J, with 14 bases between. The CDR3 runs 16 residues. The chain's CDR3 is CASSLLARESQETQYF. The CDR3 DNA sequence: TGTGCCAGCAGTTTACTAGCCAGGGAATCCCAAGAGACCCAGTACTTC.

V and J are TRBV10-2 and TRBJ2-7; D not certain. Germline values: CDR1 WSHSY, CDR2 SAAADI. Trimming took off 6 bases at V and 2 bases at J, with 17 bases between the two ends. The CDR3 covers 15 residues. In DNA, the CDR3 is TGCGCCAGCAGCGACGGATTTGCAGGAACCTACGAGCAGTACTTC. Its translation is CASSDGFAGTYEQYF.

The chain combines TRBV7-9 with TRBJ2-3; TRBD2 matches at 10 bases. This CDR3 is 16 amino acids long. Germline V CDR1 and CDR2: SEHNR, FQNEAQ (reference sequence). V trimming: 7 bases; J trimming: 0 bases; junction bases outside the gene matches: 7. The CDR3 protein is CASKPGLASSTDTQYF. In DNA form, the CDR3 reads TGTGCCAGCAAACCGGGACTAGCGAGTAGCACAGATACGCAGTATTTT. Full variable domain (rest looked up from reference TRBV7-9 and TRBJ2-3): DTGVSQNPRHKITKRGQNVTFRCDPISEHNRLYWYRQTLGQGPEFLTYFQNEAQLEKSRLLSDRFSAERPKGSFSTLEIQRTEQGDSAMYLCASKPGLASSTDTQYFGPGTRLTVL.

V gene TRBV27 combines with J gene TRBJ1-4, with D uncertain. This CDR3 spans 16 amino acids. V was pared by 1 base and J by 0 bases, with 9 bases between. Germline-derived CDR1 and CDR2 are MNHEY and SMNVEV (reference sequence). The CDR3 region is CASSLYFTSTNEKLFF. In nucleotides, the CDR3 is TGTGCCAGCAGTTTATATTTCACCTCAACTAATGAAAAACTGTTTTTT.

The chain combines TRBV9 with TRBJ2-5, with D possibly matching TRBD2 (5 bases). The germline gives CDR1 SGDLS, CDR2 YYNGEE. This CDR3 is built from 14 residues. Deletions cut 0 bases from V and 5 bases from J, with 11 bases between. The CDR3 DNA sequence: TGTGCCAGCAGCGTAGGTCGGGGTGGTGAGACCCAGTACTTC. It is translated as CASSVGRGGETQYF.

The chain links TRBV27 to TRBJ2-7; D call uncertain. The CDR3 is made up of 15 amino acids. From germline, CDR1 is MNHEY and CDR2 SMNVEV (reference sequence). V was pared by 7 bases and J by 2 bases, with 18 bases between. CDR3 amino acids: CASTPTPNTAYEQYF. The CDR3 DNA follows: TGTGCCAGCACGCCAACACCTAATACCGCCTACGAGCAGTACTTC.

The chain carries TRBV5-4 and TRBJ2-3, with 11 bases matching TRBD2. V lost 3 bases and J lost 5; bases outside the gene matches: 5. The CDR3 loop spans 15 amino acids. Germline assignment: CDR1 SGHNT and CDR2 YYREEE (reference sequence). The DNA of the CDR3 is TGTGCCAGCAGCTCCGGACTAGCGGGTAGAGATACGCAGTATTTT. Amino acids: CASSSGLAGRDTQYF. The whole variable domain, remainder taken from reference TRBV5-4 and TRBJ2-3, is ETGVTQSPTHLIKTRGQQVTLRCSSQSGHNTVSWYQQALGQGPQFIFQYYREEENGRGNFPPRFSGLQFPNYSSELNVNALELDDSALYLCASSSGLAGRDTQYFGPGTRLTVL.

The chain joins TRBV13 to TRBJ2-7; D is tentatively TRBD1 or TRBD2 (5 bases each). Germline CDR1 is PRHDT and CDR2 is FYEKMQ (reference sequence). The CDR3 contains 14 residues. The V and J ends lost 4 bases and 7 bases respectively, with 17 bases between them. CDR3 loop: CASSSGAGPREQYF. CDR3 DNA: TGTGCCAGCAGCTCCGGGGCCGGGCCTAGAGAGCAGTACTTC.

The CDR3 spells CASSSSSGTENTEAFF. CDR3 nucleotides: TGTGCCAGCAGCTCGTCATCCGGGACAGAGAACACTGAAGCTTTCTTT. The genes are TRBV7-8 and TRBJ1-1; 7 bases match TRBD1. Germline assignment: CDR1 SGHVS and CDR2 FQNEAQ. The V segment lost 4 bases and the J segment 1 base; nucleotides outside the gene matches: 9. This CDR3 comprises 16 residues.

The rearrangement joins TRBV9 to TRBJ2-2, with D hard to call. The V gene lost 4 bases and the J gene lost 1 base, with 8 bases spanning the gap. This CDR3 has 14 residues. CDR1 is SGDLS, CDR2 YYNGEE, per germline. CDR3 nucleotide sequence: TGTGCCAGCAGCTATGCTAGGAACACCGGGGAGCTGTTTTTT. This codes for CASSYARNTGELFF.

The rearrangement links TRBV7-9 to TRBJ1-5; 11 bases line up with TRBD1. CDR1 SEHNR and CDR2 FQNEAQ come from the germline V gene (reference sequence). This CDR3 is built from 16 residues. V trimming: 4 bases; J trimming: 12 bases; junction bases outside the gene matches: 14. CDR3 protein: CASSSTVSGTGGRQHF. CDR3 DNA sequence: TGTGCCAGCAGCTCTACCGTCTCAGGGACAGGGGGGCGCCAGCATTTT.

The J gene is TRBJ1-1, the V gene TRBV5-8; tentatively, D is TRBD1 (5 bases). V was cut by 0 bases and J by 3 bases, with 9 bases left in between. There are 14 residues in the CDR3. Per the germline V gene, CDR1 is SGHTS and CDR2 is YDEGEE. The CDR3 sequence: CASSLAWGDTEAFF. In DNA form, the CDR3 reads TGTGCCAGCAGCTTGGCCTGGGGGGACACTGAAGCTTTCTTT.